Described below is a single TCR beta chain sequence and its context. TCRdb re-derived calls from the 5' RACE reads in MiXCR, one entry per CDR3 protein. The sample carries around 300,000 distinct CDR3 sequences, approximately 7.6% recorded once. The data are from a study of T-cell memory formation after mild COVID-19. CDR3 length: 13 residues. Trimming stripped 6 bases from V and 2 bases from J, with 10 bases between. The rearrangement joins TRBV12-3 or TRBV12-4 to TRBJ1-2; no firm D call. The clonotype originates from a young man who had mild COVID-19 (a few samples of this study predate the infection). Cell type and time point are not known. What was sequenced was PBMCs or a T cell subset sorted from them (not recorded which). The DNA of the CDR3 is TGTGCCAGCAGAATAGACGCCAACTATGGCTACACCTTC. This translates into CASRIDANYGYTF.